This TCR beta chain emerged from a study of T cells in Graves' hyperthyroidism and ophthalmopathy. General study results and limits: Peripheral blood also featured most of the thyroid clonotypes expanded above 0.001.

Worth noting for this clonotype: Its antigen remains unknown.

No progression to ophthalmopathy during 18 months of follow-up defined stable disease. Patients having uncontrolled infection, another autoimmune disease, pregnancy or lactation were not included. CDR3 length: 14 amino acids. V shed 6 bases, J shed 5 bases, and the junction held 9 bases outside the gene matches. The germline V gene has CDR1 SQVTM and CDR2 ANQGSEA. RNA transcripts were the template for amplifying TCR beta CDR3 regions. HTBI primers were the set used in a first-round RT-PCR of the TCR CDR3. Using its own MiXCR run on the multiplex PCR reads, TCRdb lists one record per CDR3 protein. The sample has 560,000 or so distinct CDR3 sequences; around 42% are singletons.

The chain uses TRBV29-1 and TRBJ2-5, with 10 bases aligning to TRBD1. Sequencing was carried out using peripheral blood or thyroid tissue (not recorded which). The origin of this receptor is a woman aged 18 to 35 with Graves' hyperthyroidism. The CDR3 coding sequence is TGCAGCGTACGCGACAGGGGGCGCGGTGAGACCCAGTACTTC. It specifies CSVRDRGRGETQYF.